These 30 T cell receptor beta chains were all obtained from the same sample, sequenced in a study of vaccination and CD4 T cells after COVID-19. These receptors have no identified antigens. The study sequenced cultured CD4+ T cell DNA using the Oncomine TCR Beta short-read assay. MiXCR, applied by TCRdb to the PCR reads, yields one record per CDR3 protein. The data contain over 9,500 distinct CDR3 sequences, 41% of them seen just once; the ten biggest clones take up 29%. As for treatment: 10-day PBMC culture with coronavirus spike peptide pools or control peptides (ViraFEST assay). Source material: CD4+ T cells from blood, cultured in vitro. The receptors stem from a human donor who had recovered from COVID-19.

The genes are TRBV9 and TRBJ1-6; TRBD1 matches 7 bases. CDR1 is SGDLS, CDR2 YYNGEE, per germline. The trim removed 2 bases at V and 10 bases at J, leaving 6 bases unmatched. The CDR3 contains 14 residues. The CDR3 spells CASSVTGMGSPLHF. DNA of the CDR3: TGTGCCAGCAGCGTGACAGGGATGGGATCACCCCTCCACTTT.

This clonotype is large within its sample. This rearrangement joins TRBV20-1 to TRBJ1-5; 7 nucleotides align to TRBD1. The CDR3 totals 15 residues. CDR1 is DFQATT and CDR2 is SNEGSKA in the germline V gene (reference sequence). J gave up 2 bases and V 3 bases, and 7 bases lay outside the gene matches. CDR3 sequence reads: CSARSQGTGNQPQHF. CDR3 in DNA: TGCAGTGCTAGGTCACAGGGGACGGGCAATCAGCCCCAGCATTTT.

V and J are TRBV6-5 and TRBJ1-3, with D unclear. Trimming pared 2 bases from V and 0 bases from J, leaving 14 bases between. The CDR3 runs to 17 residues. The germline V gene encodes CDR1 MNHEY and CDR2 SVGAGI. The CDR3 bases are TGTGCCAGCAGTTACGCGATCCCACAGAGCTCTGGAAACACCATATATTTT. This sequence encodes CASSYAIPQSSGNTIYF.

The chain joins TRBV24-1 to TRBJ2-1; 9 bases fit TRBD1. Per the germline V gene, CDR1 is KGHDR and CDR2 is SFDVKD. The trim removed 3 bases at V and 5 bases at J, leaving 7 bases unmatched. The CDR3 sequence is 16 residues long. In nucleotides, the CDR3 is TGTGCCACCAGTGATGTCCGGGACAGGGCGAACAATGAGCAGTTCTTC. It encodes CATSDVRDRANNEQFF.

The sample holds a few counts of this clonotype. This chain connects TRBV20-1 to TRBJ1-6, with 7 nucleotides matching TRBD1. This CDR3 contains 14 residues. The trim removed 6 bases at V and 7 bases at J, leaving 9 bases unmatched. The germline gives CDR1 DFQATT, CDR2 SNEGSKA (reference sequence). In nucleotides, the CDR3 is TGCAGTGCCCAACCAGGGGGTTTGAATTCACCCCTCCACTTT. This sequence encodes CSAQPGGLNSPLHF.

The chain uses TRBV6-1 and TRBJ1-1; 7 nucleotides match TRBD1. J gave up 0 bases and V 7 bases, and 5 bases lay outside the gene matches. Germline CDR1 and CDR2: MNHNS and SASEGT. The CDR3 runs 14 residues. The DNA of the CDR3 is TGTGCCAGCACCCGGACAGGTCTGAACACTGAAGCTTTCTTT. This codes for CASTRTGLNTEAFF.

This clonotype has a handful of counts. This chain connects TRBV19 to TRBJ1-5; no reliable D call. The CDR3 loop spans 17 amino acids. Germline lookup yields CDR1 LNHDA and CDR2 SQIVND (reference sequence). V was shortened by 3 bases and J by 0 bases, with 15 bases between the two germline ends. The CDR3 spells CASSIIPAMGSNQPQHF. For the CDR3, the DNA is TGTGCCAGTAGTATTATCCCCGCAATGGGTAGCAATCAGCCCCAGCATTTT.

This clonotype was seen more than once but under ten times. The V gene is TRBV7-9, the J gene TRBJ1-1; D is ambiguous. V gave up 5 bases and J gave up 4 bases, with 17 bases separating them. Germline CDR1 SEHNR, CDR2 FQNEAQ (reference sequence). This CDR3 spans 15 amino acids. As DNA, the CDR3 is TGTGCCAGCAGCCCAGAGAGGGTTTTTGGCACTGAAGCTTTCTTT. It is translated as CASSPERVFGTEAFF.

The chain joins TRBV6-1 to TRBJ2-1; 10 bases map to TRBD2. Germline V lookup: CDR1 MNHNS, CDR2 SASEGT. The V gene end was trimmed by 6 bases and the J gene end by 3 bases; junction bases not matched to a gene: 5. CDR3 length equals 15 residues. The CDR3 is CASRSRLAGYNEQFF. In DNA, the CDR3 is TGTGCCAGCAGATCCCGACTAGCGGGCTACAATGAGCAGTTCTTC.

This clonotype was recorded a few times. V is TRBV19 and J is TRBJ2-2; D possibly corresponds to TRBD1 (6 bases). The V gene's germline CDR1 is LNHDA and CDR2 SQIVND (reference sequence). There are 14 residues in the CDR3. Trimming removed 11 bases at V and 4 bases at J, with 17 bases between. CDR3 bases: TGTGCCTGCCGAGGGGGATCGATCACCGGGGAGCTGTTTTTT. This codes for CACRGGSITGELFF.

The chain recombines TRBV24-1 with TRBJ2-5; 8 bases agree with TRBD2. V dropped 4 bases and J dropped 1; count of bases not matched to a gene: 4. The CDR3 runs 15 residues. Germline V gives CDR1 KGHDR, CDR2 SFDVKD. The CDR3 coding sequence is TGTGCCACCAGTGAGCCCGGGGGGGGCCAAGAGACCCAGTACTTC. Protein product: CATSEPGGGQETQYF.

V gene TRBV6-1 combines with J gene TRBJ1-5; D is ambiguous. The germline gives CDR1 MNHNS, CDR2 SASEGT. The CDR3 extends over 13 amino acids. The V end lost 6 bases, the J end lost 0 bases, and 6 bases lay between the germline ends. The DNA for the CDR3 is TGTGCCAGCAGGGCGGATAGCAATCAGCCCCAGCATTTT. Its protein product is CASRADSNQPQHF.

The chain links TRBV7-2 to TRBJ2-3; D unresolved. This CDR3 region has 12 residues. Germline V lookup: CDR1 SGHTA, CDR2 FQGNSA. Trimming cost V 4 bases and J 1 base, with 3 bases left between them. CDR3 DNA sequence: TGTGCCAGCAGCTCTCGCACAGATACGCAGTATTTT. Its translation: CASSSRTDTQYF. Using reference TRBV7-2 and TRBJ2-3 for the parts outside the CDR3, the full variable domain is GAGVSQSPSNKVTEKGKDVELRCDPISGHTALYWYRQSLGQGLEFLIYFQGNSAPDKSGLPSDRFSAERTGGSVSTLTIQRTQQEDSAVYLCASSSRTDTQYFGPGTRLTVL.

In this sample, this clonotype turned up a few times. CDR3: CASSIDREAYNEQFF. As DNA, the CDR3 is TGTGCCAGTAGTATAGACAGGGAGGCCTACAATGAGCAGTTCTTC. This chain links TRBV19 with TRBJ2-1; D might be TRBD2 (6 bases). The ends were cut back, 0 bases at V and 2 bases at J, with 8 bases in the middle. The CDR3 runs 15 residues. The germline V gene has CDR1 LNHDA and CDR2 SQIVND (reference sequence).

A few counts support this clonotype. J is TRBJ1-2 and V is TRBV2, with D perhaps matching TRBD1 (5 bases). CDR1 is SNHLY and CDR2 is FYNNEI in the germline V gene. This CDR3 comprises 12 residues. V was cut by 6 bases and J by 4 bases, with 9 bases left in between. CDR3 in DNA: TGTGCCAGCAGCCGACAGCTCTATGGCTACACCTTC. It codes for CASSRQLYGYTF.

The table lists this clonotype with a few counts. The CDR3 sequence: CATLAGGRNEQFF. The CDR3 DNA follows: TGTGCCACCCTAGCGGGGGGGCGGAATGAGCAGTTCTTC. The chain joins TRBV10-3 to TRBJ2-1; 12 bases align to TRBD2. Germline CDR1 reads ENHRY; CDR2 reads SYGVKD. The CDR3 is 13 amino acids. Trimming cost V 10 bases and J 7 bases; bases outside gene matches: 5.

V is TRBV10-3 and J is TRBJ2-7; 11 bases align to TRBD1. J gave up 3 bases and V 8 bases, and 3 bases lay outside the gene matches. Germline values: CDR1 ENHRY, CDR2 SYGVKD. This CDR3 comprises 13 residues. The chain's CDR3 is CAIRGQGDYEQYF. The CDR3 DNA follows: TGTGCCATCCGGGGACAGGGGGACTACGAGCAGTACTTC.

CDR3 in amino acids: CASSIGSPPYHSEQYF. The CDR3 coding sequence is TGTGCCAGTAGTATTGGGAGCCCACCTTATCATTCCGAGCAGTACTTC. This rearrangement joins TRBV19 to TRBJ2-7; D possibly corresponds to TRBD2 (5 bases). V lost 3 bases and J lost 6, with 21 bases in between. The CDR3 sequence is 16 residues long. Germline V gives CDR1 LNHDA, CDR2 SQIVND (reference sequence).

This clonotype was observed a single time. The chain has TRBV6-5 and TRBJ2-1, with TRBD1 matching 10 bases. Germline values: CDR1 MNHEY, CDR2 SVGAGI. The CDR3 spans 17 residues. Trimming at V came to 1 base and at J to 6 bases, leaving 9 bases not matched to a gene. CDR3 DNA: TGTGCCAGCAGTTACTGGGACAGGGGAGAGGTACGCAATGAGCAGTTCTTC. Its translation is CASSYWDRGEVRNEQFF.

This chain connects TRBV6-2 or TRBV6-3 to TRBJ2-5; D is possibly TRBD2 (6 bases). The germline V and J ends were trimmed by 7 bases and 5 bases, with 23 bases remaining between them. The CDR3 has 16 residues. The germline gives CDR1 MNHEY, CDR2 SVGEGT. The CDR3: CASTDDGEALLETQYF. The CDR3 region has the DNA TGTGCCAGCACCGACGACGGGGAGGCATTATTGGAGACCCAGTACTTC.

The chain couples TRBV6-1 to TRBJ2-4; maybe TRBD2 (5 bases). V was cut by 4 bases and J by 4 bases, with 17 bases left in between. CDR1 and CDR2 (germline): MNHNS, SASEGT. This CDR3 spans 16 amino acids. CDR3 DNA: TGTGCCAGCAGTGCCCTGACGAGGGATAGTAAAAACATTCAGTACTTC. Translation gives CASSALTRDSKNIQYF.

The V and J genes are TRBV20-1 and TRBJ2-3, with 14 bases identical to TRBD2. Germline V lookup: CDR1 DFQATT, CDR2 SNEGSKA (reference sequence). Trimming at V came to 0 bases and at J to 3 bases, leaving 8 bases not matched to a gene. The CDR3 covers 18 residues. The CDR3 DNA reads TGCAGTGCTAGAGATCTGACTAGCGGGGGGGCCGGGACAGATACGCAGTATTTT. Translated: CSARDLTSGGAGTDTQYF.

A word on this clonotype: A junction boundary mismatches the germline segment, possibly from a read error. The chain links TRBV29-1 to TRBJ2-2, with a tentative D call TRBD2 (5 bases). CDR3 length equals 17 residues. Germline CDR1 SQVTM, CDR2 ANQGSEA. CDR3 in amino acids: CSLEGVVGNEAFGELFF. CDR3 sequence (DNA): TGCAGCCTTGAGGGAGTGGTAGGGAATGAGGCTTTCGGGGAGCTGTTTTTT.

V and J are TRBV14 and TRBJ1-1; perhaps TRBD1 as D (5 bases). The CDR3 contains 15 residues. CDR1 SGHDN and CDR2 FVKESK come from the germline V gene. The V end lost 3 bases, the J end lost 2 bases, and 13 bases lay between the germline ends. CDR3 DNA: TGTGCCAGCAGCCATTGGCGCAGGGCAAACACTGAAGCTTTCTTT. Its protein product is CASSHWRRANTEAFF. Using reference TRBV14 and TRBJ1-1 for the parts outside the CDR3, the full variable domain is EAGVTQFPSHSVIEKGQTVTLRCDPISGHDNLYWYRRVMGKEIKFLLHFVKESKQDESGMPNNRFLAERTGGTYSTLKVQPAELEDSGVYFCASSHWRRANTEAFFGQGTRLTVV.

This chain uses TRBV12-3 or TRBV12-4 with TRBJ1-6; D unresolved. Trimming took 6 bases from V and 0 from J, leaving 15 bases between them. The length of the CDR3 is 17 residues. This CDR3 is CASRIGPLSSYNSPLHF. The CDR3 nucleotides are TGTGCCAGCAGAATTGGACCCCTGAGCTCCTATAATTCACCCCTCCACTTT.

This clonotype was detected only a few times. This chain joins TRBV12-3 or TRBV12-4 and TRBJ1-5; unclear D gene. This CDR3 comprises 13 residues. Trimming shortened V by 5 bases and J by 3 bases, and 8 bases separated the two germline ends. CDR3 residues: CASSPDPNQPQHF. In nucleotides, the CDR3 is TGTGCCAGCAGTCCGGACCCCAATCAGCCCCAGCATTTT.

V gene TRBV5-1 combines with J gene TRBJ1-1, with a tentative D call TRBD1 (6 bases). Trimming shortened V by 3 bases and J by 4 bases, and 13 bases separated the two germline ends. CDR1 is SGHRS, CDR2 YFSETQ, per germline. The CDR3 runs 14 residues. The CDR3 protein is CASSSTGKSTEAFF. The CDR3 DNA sequence: TGCGCCAGCAGCTCTACAGGGAAGAGCACTGAAGCTTTCTTT.

This clonotype has more than one count but fewer than ten. This chain joins TRBV7-9 and TRBJ2-7, with D possibly matching TRBD2 (6 bases). The V gene lost 5 bases and the J gene lost 3 bases, with 20 bases spanning the gap. The germline V gene has CDR1 SEHNR and CDR2 FQNEAQ (reference sequence). This CDR3 is built from 16 residues. Here the CDR3 reads CASSPPSRDLFYEQYF. The CDR3 coding sequence is TGTGCCAGCAGCCCTCCGTCCCGGGACTTATTCTACGAGCAGTACTTC. Complete variable domain (other parts from reference TRBV7-9 and TRBJ2-7): DTGVSQNPRHKITKRGQNVTFRCDPISEHNRLYWYRQTLGQGPEFLTYFQNEAQLEKSRLLSDRFSAERPKGSFSTLEIQRTEQGDSAMYLCASSPPSRDLFYEQYFGPGTRLTVT.

The rearrangement uses TRBV19 and TRBJ2-3, with a possible D match to TRBD1 (5 bases). V shed 3 bases and J shed 4 bases, with 5 bases lying between them. Germline V gives CDR1 LNHDA, CDR2 SQIVND (reference sequence). The CDR3 is made up of 12 amino acids. The CDR3 loop is CASSIRADTQYF. The DNA of the CDR3 is TGTGCCAGTAGTATCAGGGCAGATACGCAGTATTTT.

The count of this clonotype is one. The V and J genes are TRBV3-1 and TRBJ2-7; D call uncertain. V was shortened by 2 bases and J by 2 bases, with 7 bases between the two germline ends. The CDR3 is 13 amino acids. Germline CDR1 reads LGHDT; CDR2 reads YNNKEL (reference sequence). The CDR3 coding sequence is TGTGCCAGCAGCCAAAGGCGCACCTACGAGCAGTACTTC. It encodes CASSQRRTYEQYF.